The rows below give T cell receptor beta chains drawn from one sample of a study of blood T cell repertoires in COVID-19. Generated by immunoSEQ multiplex PCR, the TCRdb table keeps only in-frame clones and is missing some. The sample contains about 110,000 clones, 71% of which appear only once. Material for sequencing was peripheral blood. The receptors were gathered from a human donor with acute or convalescent COVID-19. The donor label of this sample is uncertain. Both conserved end residues are part of each CDR3. D genes are given only for firm matches. Some rows have no size entry. The others give once, few or many, or a class for an expanded clone.

CDR3aa	CDR3nt	j_gene	v_gene	abundance	d_gene
CASSLWAGGDYNEQFF	TGTGCCAGCAGCCTCTGGGCGGGGGGAGACTACAATGAGCAGTTCTTC	TRBJ2-1	TRBV4-2	.	TRBD2
CASRDRTGPYQPQHF	TGTGCCAGCAGAGATCGGACAGGGCCTTATCAGCCCCAGCATTTT	TRBJ1-5	TRBV6-5	.	TRBD1
CASSQDGMGAGGYTF	TGTGCCAGCAGCCAAGATGGTATGGGGGCGGGTGGCTACACCTTC	TRBJ1-2	TRBV4-2	.	.
CASATSGGTYNSPLHF	TGTGCCAGCGCAACTTCAGGGGGTACTTATAATTCACCCCTCCACTTT	TRBJ1-6	TRBV19	.	TRBD1
CASSQVGLLTYNEQFF	TGTGCCAGCAGCCAAGTCGGGTTGCTGACCTACAATGAGCAGTTCTTC	TRBJ2-1	TRBV14	.	.
CASSFRQGLRLNTEAFF	TGTGCCAGCAGCTTCCGACAGGGACTCCGGCTGAACACTGAAGCTTTCTTT	TRBJ1-1	TRBV5-8	.	TRBD1
CASSLATGLNTEAFF	TGTGCCAGCAGCTTGGCGACAGGCTTGAACACTGAAGCTTTCTTT	TRBJ1-1	TRBV5-5	.	.
CASRYGGRNTGELFF	TGTGCCAGCAGATACGGGGGGCGGAACACCGGGGAGCTGTTTTTT	TRBJ2-2	TRBV5-4	once	.
CATRWLADQPQHF	TGTGCCACCCGATGGTTGGCCGATCAGCCCCAGCATTTT	TRBJ1-5	TRBV19	.	.
CASSPWTGNTGELFF	TGTGCCAGCAGCCCATGGACTGGAAACACCGGGGAGCTGTTTTTT	TRBJ2-2	TRBV5-4	once	.
CASSPHRDRGNSPLHF	TGTGCCAGCAGTCCCCATCGGGACAGGGGAAATTCACCCCTCCACTTT	TRBJ1-6	TRBV6-2/TRBV6-3	.	TRBD1
CASSPGGAHRNTIYF	TGTGCCAGCAGTCCAGGGGGCGCGCACAGAAACACCATATATTTT	TRBJ1-3	TRBV14	.	TRBD1
CASSRGTATLAGGELFF	TGCGCCAGCAGCCGGGGGACCGCAACGTTGGCCGGCGGGGAGCTGTTTTTT	TRBJ2-2	TRBV5-1	.	.
CASSPRRTVKPQHF	TGCGCCAGCAGCCCCAGACGGACAGTCAAGCCCCAGCATTTT	TRBJ1-5	TRBV5-1	many	.
CASSVLGELFF	TGTGCCAGCAGTGTCCTCGGGGAGCTGTTTTTT	TRBJ2-2	TRBV2	few	.
CASSFRGWGYGYTF	TGTGCCAGCAGTTTCAGGGGCTGGGGCTATGGCTACACCTTC	TRBJ1-2	TRBV6-5	.	.
CASSDLKGGNEKLFF	TGTGCCAGCAGTGACCTCAAGGGAGGTAATGAAAAACTGTTTTTT	TRBJ1-4	TRBV6-1	few	.
CASSLIAGMAGELFF	TGCGCCAGCAGCTTGATTGCAGGGATGGCCGGGGAGCTGTTTTTT	TRBJ2-2	TRBV5-1	.	.
CASTTGTGETQYF	TGTGCCAGTACCACCGGGACTGGTGAGACCCAGTACTTC	TRBJ2-5	TRBV19	.	.
CASSLGLAGNEQFF	TGTGCCAGCAGCTTAGGACTAGCGGGGAATGAGCAGTTCTTC	TRBJ2-1	TRBV11-2	.	TRBD2
CAWKTQGSYEQYF	TGTGCCTGGAAGACACAGGGCTCCTACGAGCAGTACTTC	TRBJ2-7	TRBV30	.	.
CASSREGARTEAFF	TGTGCCAGCAGCAGAGAGGGGGCGCGCACTGAAGCTTTCTTT	TRBJ1-1	TRBV21-1	.	.
CASSFTRGGRVAQPQHF	TGTGCCAGCAGTTTCACGCGGGGGGGGAGGGTGGCTCAGCCCCAGCATTTT	TRBJ1-5	TRBV28	many	.
CASSPVGQKNTGELFF	TGCGCCAGCAGCCCGGTGGGACAGAAGAACACCGGGGAGCTGTTTTTT	TRBJ2-2	TRBV5-1	few	TRBD1
CASSQDSLANEAFF	TGCGCCAGCAGCCAAGATTCTCTCGCTAATGAAGCTTTCTTT	TRBJ1-1	TRBV4-1	.	.
CASSLGGQGYREQYF	TGCGCCAGCAGCTTGGGAGGACAGGGATACCGCGAGCAGTACTTC	TRBJ2-7	TRBV5-1	.	TRBD1
CAWSVGQNQPQHF	TGTGCCTGGAGTGTAGGACAAAATCAGCCCCAGCATTTT	TRBJ1-5	TRBV30	.	.
CASSLVAGVYTEAFF	TGCGCCAGCAGCTTGGTAGCAGGGGTTTACACTGAAGCTTTCTTT	TRBJ1-1	TRBV5-1	.	.
CATGLAGGNEQFF	TGTGCCACGGGACTAGCGGGGGGTAATGAGCAGTTCTTC	TRBJ2-1	TRBV24-1	.	TRBD2
CASRRGRQETQYF	TGTGCCAGCCGGCGGGGTCGACAAGAGACCCAGTACTTC	TRBJ2-5	TRBV21-1	many	.
CAAQQGPTNTEAFF	TGTGCCGCCCAACAGGGGCCCACGAACACTGAAGCTTTCTTT	TRBJ1-1	TRBV10-3	.	TRBD1
CASMRQGVGEAFF	TGTGCCAGCATGAGACAGGGGGTCGGTGAAGCTTTCTTT	TRBJ1-1	TRBV27	.	TRBD1
CASSPGGSSYNSPLHF	TGTGCCAGCAGCCCGGGAGGCAGCTCCTATAATTCACCCCTCCACTTT	TRBJ1-6	TRBV5-6	.	.
CASSRGRGETQYF	TGTGCCAGCAGCCGGGGGAGGGGTGAGACCCAGTACTTC	TRBJ2-5	TRBV27	.	TRBD2
CASSQVQGRQPQHF	TGTGCCAGCAGCCAAGTCCAGGGAAGGCAGCCCCAGCATTTT	TRBJ1-5	TRBV3-1/TRBV3-2	.	.
CAWSVRGATGELFF	TGTGCCTGGAGTGTTCGGGGGGCCACCGGGGAGCTGTTTTTT	TRBJ2-2	TRBV30	.	.
CASSLTAGGRPGELFF	TGCGCCAGCAGCCTAACAGCGGGGGGGCGTCCCGGGGAGCTGTTTTTT	TRBJ2-2	TRBV5-1	.	TRBD2
CASSLQGWTYEQYF	TGTGCCAGCAGCTTACAGGGGTGGACCTACGAGCAGTACTTC	TRBJ2-7	TRBV5-5	once	TRBD1
CASSPLGSSGNTIYF	TGTGCCAGTAGTCCCTTGGGGAGCTCTGGAAACACCATATATTTT	TRBJ1-3	TRBV19	.	.
CASSRLLDREKLFF	TGTGCCAGCAGCCGACTCTTAGATAGGGAAAAACTGTTTTTT	TRBJ1-4	TRBV28	.	.
CASSQDLEKLFF	TGCGCCAGCAGCCAGGATCTTGAAAAACTGTTTTTT	TRBJ1-4	TRBV5-1	.	.
CASSEGLAVDNEQFF	TGTGCCAGCAGTGAAGGGTTAGCTGTCGACAATGAGCAGTTCTTC	TRBJ2-1	TRBV2	.	.
CASSFWTGSSGANVLTF	TGTGCCAGCAGCTTTTGGACAGGCAGCTCTGGGGCCAACGTCCTGACTTTC	TRBJ2-6	TRBV5-6	.	TRBD1
CASRRAFRSTGELFF	TGTGCCAGCAGGCGGGCTTTCCGGAGCACCGGGGAGCTGTTTTTT	TRBJ2-2	TRBV21-1	.	.
CASSEAGVLSGANVLTF	TGTGCCAGCAGTGAGGCAGGGGTCCTGTCTGGGGCCAACGTCCTGACTTTC	TRBJ2-6	TRBV2	few	.
CASSPLTGNSGNTIYF	TGCGCCAGCAGCCCCCTCACAGGGAACTCTGGAAACACCATATATTTT	TRBJ1-3	TRBV5-1	.	.
CASSFSPGDGYTF	TGTGCCAGCAGCTTTTCGCCCGGGGATGGCTACACCTTC	TRBJ1-2	TRBV7-2	once	.
CASNSRGGYTF	TGTGCCAGCAACAGCCGGGGAGGCTACACCTTC	TRBJ1-2	TRBV6-6	.	.
CSVAKGTGGNTEAFF	TGCAGCGTTGCGAAGGGGACAGGGGGGAACACTGAAGCTTTCTTT	TRBJ1-1	TRBV29-1	.	TRBD1
CASGAGVRNTIYF	TGTGCCAGCGGGGCAGGGGTACGAAACACCATATATTTT	TRBJ1-3	TRBV2	.	.
CACGPENIQYF	TGTGCCTGCGGTCCGGAGAACATTCAGTACTTC	TRBJ2-4	TRBV30	.	.
CASSQDEGLAKTQYF	TGCGCCAGCAGCCAAGATGAAGGACTAGCAAAGACCCAGTACTTC	TRBJ2-5	TRBV4-1	many	TRBD2
CASSIRLAETQYF	TGTGCCAGCAGTATCCGACTAGCAGAGACCCAGTACTTC	TRBJ2-5	TRBV12-3/TRBV12-4	once	TRBD2
CASSYRQGGYGYTF	TGTGCCAGCAGCTACCGACAGGGAGGCTATGGCTACACCTTC	TRBJ1-2	TRBV7-2	.	TRBD1
CASSLTGINQPQHF	TGTGCCAGCAGCCTTACAGGGATCAATCAGCCCCAGCATTTT	TRBJ1-5	TRBV7-8	.	.
CASSDYEGDYNSPLHF	TGTGCCAGCAGTGACTACGAAGGGGACTATAATTCACCCCTCCACTTT	TRBJ1-6	TRBV6-1	.	.
CASSQDRRVRDEQYF	TGTGCCAGCAGCCAAGATCGCAGGGTAAGGGACGAGCAGTACTTC	TRBJ2-7	TRBV3-1/TRBV3-2	.	.
CASSLGLGRGYYGYTF	TGTGCCAGCAGCTTAGGGTTAGGCAGGGGGTACTATGGCTACACCTTC	TRBJ1-2	TRBV7-8	.	TRBD1
CASSKVPGDYYGYTF	TGTGCCAGCAGCAAAGTTCCGGGGGATTACTATGGCTACACCTTC	TRBJ1-2	TRBV21-1	few	.
CASSNSPDRGRRDTQYF	TGTGCCAGCAGCAACTCGCCGGACAGGGGGAGAAGAGATACGCAGTATTTT	TRBJ2-3	TRBV7-9	few	TRBD1